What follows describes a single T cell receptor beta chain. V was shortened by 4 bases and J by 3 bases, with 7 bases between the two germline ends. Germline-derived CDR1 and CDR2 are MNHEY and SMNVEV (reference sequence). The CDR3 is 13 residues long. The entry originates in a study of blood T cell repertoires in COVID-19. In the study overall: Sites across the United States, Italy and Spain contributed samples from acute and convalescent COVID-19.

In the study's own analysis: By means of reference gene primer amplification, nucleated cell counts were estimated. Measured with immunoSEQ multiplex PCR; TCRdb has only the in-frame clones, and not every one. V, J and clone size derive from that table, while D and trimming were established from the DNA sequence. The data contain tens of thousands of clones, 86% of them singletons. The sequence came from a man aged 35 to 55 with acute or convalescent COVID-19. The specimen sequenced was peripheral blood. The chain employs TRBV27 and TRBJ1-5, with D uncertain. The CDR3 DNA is TGTGCCAGCAGTTCGGGGTACAATCAGCCCCAGCATTTT. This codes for CASSSGYNQPQHF.